This TCR beta chain was captured in a study of T-cell reconstitution after alpha-beta-depleted transplantation in children. This clonotype has only a few counts. Unique molecular identifiers were incorporated when the TCRbeta library was constructed. TCRdb independently ran MiXCR on the PCR reads; one entry per CDR3 protein. The data contain around 200,000 distinct CDR3 sequences, roughly 9.1% of them singletons. The CDR3 has 12 amino acids. Germline V gene data show CDR1 as SQVTM and CDR2 as ANQGSEA. Trimming removed 5 bases from V and 6 bases from J, with 13 bases in between. This specimen consisted of PBMCs, mostly from graft donor cells, obtained 360 days after TCRalphabeta/CD19-depleted stem cell transplant. The origin of this receptor is a male patient between 2 and 10 years old who had a stem cell transplant for acute myeloid leukemia, so the T cells may come from the graft donor. The genes are TRBV29-1 and TRBJ1-2; a weak D match, TRBD1 (5 bases). The CDR3 DNA sequence: TGCAGCGTTTCCGATCACAGGAATGGCTACACCTTC. It yields the protein CSVSDHRNGYTF.